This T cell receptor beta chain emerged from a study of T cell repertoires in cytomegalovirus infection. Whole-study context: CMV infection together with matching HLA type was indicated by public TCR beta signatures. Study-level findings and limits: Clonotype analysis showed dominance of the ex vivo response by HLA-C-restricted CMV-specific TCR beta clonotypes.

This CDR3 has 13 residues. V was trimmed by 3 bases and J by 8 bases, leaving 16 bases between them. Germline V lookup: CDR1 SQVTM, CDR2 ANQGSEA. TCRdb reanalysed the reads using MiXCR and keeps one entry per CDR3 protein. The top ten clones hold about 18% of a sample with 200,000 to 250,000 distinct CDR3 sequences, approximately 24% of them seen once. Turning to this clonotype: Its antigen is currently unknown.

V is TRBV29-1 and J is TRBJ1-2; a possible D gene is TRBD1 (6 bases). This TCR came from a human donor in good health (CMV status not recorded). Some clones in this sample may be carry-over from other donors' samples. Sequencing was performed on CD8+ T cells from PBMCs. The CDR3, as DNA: TGCAGCGTTGAGGGGAACGACAGGAACGGCTACACCTTC. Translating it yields CSVEGNDRNGYTF.